The 26 T cell receptor beta chains reported below all come from one sample, sequenced in a study of CD8 T cells in ankylosing spondylitis. One entry per CDR3 protein results from TCRdb running MiXCR on the 5' RACE reads. The sample shows over 700,000 distinct CDR3 sequences, around 19% of them seen only once. Overall study findings and caveats: Characteristic of ankylosing spondylitis blood, it appeared, was a TCR beta motif comprising 7 to 9 highly homologous variants.

These receptors' antigens are unknown. The sample was blood, either unsorted or a sorted T cell fraction (not recorded which). These TCRs come from a male donor with ankylosing spondylitis.

V gene TRBV7-2 combines with J gene TRBJ2-7; TRBD2 matches 7 bases. The CDR3 runs 13 residues. Trimming cost V 7 bases and J 3 bases; bases outside gene matches: 6. The germline CDR1 and CDR2 sequences are SGHTA and FQGNSA. CDR3 sequence reads: CASNSGASYEQYF. CDR3 nucleotide sequence: TGTGCCAGCAACAGCGGGGCGAGCTACGAGCAGTACTTC.

The chain employs TRBV7-9 and TRBJ2-2, with D perhaps assigned TRBD1 or TRBD2 (5 bases each). Trimming removed 4 bases at V and 7 bases at J, with 22 bases between. Germline CDR1 SEHNR, CDR2 FQNEAQ (reference sequence). The CDR3 extends over 17 amino acids. This CDR3 is CASSSHPGGHLNGELFF. The CDR3 coding sequence is TGTGCCAGCAGCTCACACCCAGGAGGACACTTGAACGGGGAGCTGTTTTTT.

This clonotype was recorded a few times. CDR3 in DNA: TGTGCCAGCAGCTCGGGGACAGGGGGCTTCTCCTCTGGAAACACCATATATTTT. This codes for CASSSGTGGFSSGNTIYF. V is TRBV11-1 and J is TRBJ1-3; 12 bases line up with TRBD1. Germline CDR1 SGHAT, CDR2 FQDESV (reference sequence). The length of the CDR3 is 18 residues. V shed 4 bases, J shed 0 bases, and the junction held 7 bases outside the gene matches. Supplemented by reference TRBV11-1 and TRBJ1-3, the full variable domain reads EAEVAQSPRYKITEKSQAVAFWCDPISGHATLYWYRQILGQGPELLVQFQDESVVDDSQLPKDRFSAERLKGVDSTLKIQPAELGDSAMYLCASSSGTGGFSSGNTIYFGEGSWLTVV.

The rearrangement uses TRBV5-1 and TRBJ2-7; possibly TRBD2 for D (5 bases). This CDR3 is 15 amino acids long. Germline V lookup: CDR1 SGHRS, CDR2 YFSETQ. Trimming stripped 0 bases from V and 4 bases from J, with 14 bases between. In nucleotides, the CDR3 is TGCGCCAGCAGCTTGGTCGGAGCTAGCCATTACGAGCAGTACTTC. It is translated as CASSLVGASHYEQYF.

The chain's CDR3 is CASSSDERVHSPLHF. CDR3 nucleotide sequence: TGTGCCAGCAGTTCTGACGAACGTGTACATTCACCCCTCCACTTT. The chain has TRBV2 and TRBJ1-6; D is uncertain. Trimming stripped 5 bases from V and 8 bases from J, with 16 bases between. Germline V lookup: CDR1 SNHLY, CDR2 FYNNEI. This CDR3 comprises 15 residues.

The rearrangement joins TRBV4-1 to TRBJ2-1, with 7 bases lining up with TRBD2. The CDR3 contains 17 residues. Germline V gives CDR1 MGHRA, CDR2 YSYEKL. V gave up 0 bases and J gave up 5 bases; unmatched junction bases: 10. The CDR3 DNA reads TGCGCCAGCAGCCAAGAAGGAGGGCTAGCGGCCAACAATGAGCAGTTCTTC. Translated, it gives CASSQEGGLAANNEQFF.

This chain joins TRBV20-1 and TRBJ2-7, with D perhaps being TRBD1 or TRBD2 (6 bases each). The CDR3 is made up of 15 amino acids. The germline gives CDR1 DFQATT, CDR2 SNEGSKA (reference sequence). Trimming took 5 bases from V and 1 from J, leaving 18 bases between them. The chain's CDR3 is CSAQPGAGASYEQYF. In DNA form, the CDR3 reads TGCAGTGCTCAGCCGGGGGCAGGGGCTTCCTACGAGCAGTACTTC.

This clonotype was seen ten or more times. The V call is TRBV10-3, the J call TRBJ2-1; 9 bases align to TRBD2. Germline CDR1 reads ENHRY; CDR2 reads SYGVKD. V lost 3 bases, J lost 5 bases, and 5 bases stayed unmatched. The CDR3 is 15 residues long. CDR3 amino acids: CAISDLAGPDNEQFF. CDR3 DNA: TGTGCCATCAGTGATCTAGCGGGACCCGACAATGAGCAGTTCTTC.

The J gene is TRBJ1-2, the V gene TRBV5-1; TRBD1 is a possible D gene (5 bases). Trimming removed 3 bases from V and 1 base from J, with 13 bases in between. Germline V gene lookup returns CDR1 SGHRS and CDR2 YFSETQ. The CDR3 has 15 residues. In DNA form, the CDR3 reads TGCGCCAGCAGCTGGACCGGGGGAAGTAACTATGGCTACACCTTC. It is translated as CASSWTGGSNYGYTF.

The genes are TRBV30 and TRBJ2-6; TRBD2 might be the D (5 bases). The V gene's germline CDR1 is GTSNPN and CDR2 SVGIG (reference sequence). This CDR3 spans 17 amino acids. V shed 4 bases and J shed 0 bases, with 16 bases lying between them. CDR3 nucleotide sequence: TGTGCCTGGAAAAGAGGGCCCCTACGCTCTGGGGCCAACGTCCTGACTTTC. Amino acid sequence: CAWKRGPLRSGANVLTF.

This clonotype showed up just a few times. The chain combines TRBV5-6 with TRBJ1-6, with 10 bases identical to TRBD1. The germline gives CDR1 SGHDT, CDR2 YYEEEE. CDR3 size: 15 residues. V lost 4 bases to trimming and J lost 11 bases; unmatched junction nucleotides: 9. This CDR3 is CASSTSGTGAAPLHF. CDR3 DNA: TGTGCCAGCAGCACCTCCGGGACAGGGGCCGCACCCCTCCACTTT.

This clonotype has a handful of counts. The rearrangement joins TRBV7-8 to TRBJ2-3; weak D call: TRBD1 (5 bases). CDR1 is SGHVS, CDR2 FQNEAQ, per germline. The CDR3 runs to 16 residues. The V and J ends lost 1 base and 0 bases respectively, with 11 bases between them. The CDR3 region has the DNA TGTGCCAGCAGCTTAGTTGGGGCTATCAGCACAGATACGCAGTATTTT. Encoded protein: CASSLVGAISTDTQYF.

This clonotype occurred a few times. The chain couples TRBV3-1 to TRBJ1-5; D is possibly TRBD1 (5 bases). Germline V gives CDR1 LGHDT, CDR2 YNNKEL (reference sequence). Trimming took off 4 bases at V and 3 bases at J, with 7 bases between the two ends. The CDR3 has 13 residues. The CDR3 DNA sequence: TGTGCCAGCAGCCGGGGCCACAATCAGCCCCAGCATTTT. It is translated as CASSRGHNQPQHF. Together with reference TRBV3-1 and TRBJ1-5, the CDR3 gives the full variable domain: DTAVSQTPKYLVTQMGNDKSIKCEQNLGHDTMYWYKQDSKKFLKIMFSYNNKELIINETVPNRFSPKSPDKAHLNLHINSLELGDSAVYFCASSRGHNQPQHFGDGTRLSIL.

This clonotype was observed a handful of times. The chain has TRBV29-1 and TRBJ2-1; 8 nucleotides line up with TRBD2. From germline, CDR1 is SQVTM and CDR2 ANQGSEA. The CDR3 contains 11 residues. CDR3 region: CAGGLRNEQFF. The CDR3 DNA sequence: TGCGCGGGGGGCCTCAGGAATGAGCAGTTCTTC.

The V and J genes are TRBV7-9 and TRBJ1-4; unclear D gene. Germline V CDR1 and CDR2: SEHNR, FQNEAQ (reference sequence). The CDR3 totals 14 residues. Trimming shortened V by 5 bases and J by 4 bases, and 11 bases separated the two germline ends. The CDR3 loop is CASSGGEDNEKLFF. The DNA of the CDR3 is TGTGCCAGCAGCGGCGGAGAAGATAATGAAAAACTGTTTTTT.

The chain combines TRBV4-1 with TRBJ2-7; D is uncertain. Germline CDR1 is MGHRA and CDR2 is YSYEKL. The CDR3 is made up of 14 amino acids. V was clipped by 1 base and J by 3 bases, with 10 bases between them. CDR3 DNA: TGCGCCAGCAGCCAAGTGTCTCAGGACTACGAGCAGTACTTC. Amino acid sequence: CASSQVSQDYEQYF.

This clonotype occurred a few times. CDR3: CASSLNGGASQETQYF. CDR3 in DNA: TGCGCCAGCAGCTTGAACGGGGGGGCCTCCCAAGAGACCCAGTACTTC. The gene calls are TRBV5-1 and TRBJ2-5; 8 bases are a match to TRBD2. The CDR3 is 16 amino acids. Germline CDR1 and CDR2: SGHRS and YFSETQ. The J segment lost 1 base and the V segment lost 1 base, leaving 6 bases of the junction unmatched.

The chain recombines TRBV4-2 with TRBJ2-3, with 7 bases lining up with TRBD2. The CDR3 runs 15 residues. In germline, CDR1 is LGHNA, CDR2 YNFKEQ. V lost 4 bases, J lost 5 bases, and 9 bases stayed unmatched. CDR3 coding DNA: TGTGCCAGCAGCCCCCCGGACTGGGGGGGAGATACGCAGTATTTT. Amino acid sequence: CASSPPDWGGDTQYF.

This clonotype appeared a few times. This chain uses TRBV28 with TRBJ2-5, with unresolved D. Germline loops: CDR1 MDHEN, CDR2 SYDVKM. V was clipped by 4 bases and J by 1 base, with 16 bases between them. The CDR3 runs 16 residues. The chain's CDR3 is CASSYPGEAFQETQYF. In DNA, the CDR3 is TGTGCCAGCAGTTATCCCGGCGAGGCATTCCAAGAGACCCAGTACTTC. The entire variable domain, with the rest obtained from reference TRBV28 and TRBJ2-5, is as follows: DVKVTQSSRYLVKRTGEKVFLECVQDMDHENMFWYRQDPGLGLRLIYFSYDVKMKEKGDIPEGYSVSREKKERFSLILESASTNQTSMYLCASSYPGEAFQETQYFGPGTRLLVL.

V is TRBV29-1 and J is TRBJ1-5; D may be TRBD1 (5 bases). In germline, CDR1 is SQVTM, CDR2 ANQGSEA. V gave up 4 bases and J gave up 4 bases, with 11 bases separating them. The CDR3 covers 13 residues. CDR3 nucleotide sequence: TGCAGCGTTGGCCAGGGAGAGAATCAGCCCCAGCATTTT. It is translated as CSVGQGENQPQHF.

J is TRBJ1-1 and V is TRBV19, with D perhaps matching TRBD1 (6 bases). The CDR3 extends over 13 amino acids. Germline V gene data show CDR1 as LNHDA and CDR2 as SQIVND (reference sequence). V was pared by 3 bases and J by 1 base, with 6 bases between. CDR3 nucleotide sequence: TGTGCCAGTAGTATCAGGGGGAACACTGAAGCTTTCTTT. Protein product: CASSIRGNTEAFF.

This chain joins TRBV12-3 or TRBV12-4 and TRBJ2-7, with 10 bases that match TRBD2. The CDR3 runs 16 residues. The V segment lost 6 bases and the J segment 0 bases; nucleotides outside the gene matches: 8. The CDR3 region is CASSGVAGGSSYEQYF. CDR3 bases: TGTGCCAGCAGCGGGGTAGCGGGGGGCAGCTCCTACGAGCAGTACTTC.

The chain employs TRBV11-1 and TRBJ2-1, with 13 bases fitting TRBD2. Trimming removed 5 bases from V and 0 bases from J; junction bases left unmatched: 7. The V gene's germline CDR1 is SGHAT and CDR2 FQDESV (reference sequence). The CDR3 runs to 18 residues. The CDR3 coding sequence is TGTGCCAGCAGCCCCGGGACTAGCGGGGCCCTCTCCTACAATGAGCAGTTCTTC. Translation gives CASSPGTSGALSYNEQFF.

The rearrangement links TRBV28 to TRBJ2-2; 7 bases are shared with TRBD2. The CDR3 runs to 16 residues. Looked up from germline, CDR1 is MDHEN and CDR2 is SYDVKM. With V trimmed by 7 bases and J by 4 bases, 12 bases remained unmatched. CDR3 sequence reads: CASTVRTSRFTGELFF. The CDR3 bases are TGTGCCAGCACCGTTCGGACTAGTCGATTCACCGGGGAGCTGTTTTTT.

The CDR3 loop reads CASSGKGHSSGYTF. DNA of the CDR3: TGCGCCAGCAGCGGGAAGGGACACTCATCGGGCTACACCTTC. The rearrangement joins TRBV5-1 to TRBJ1-2; a possible D gene is TRBD1 (6 bases). The germline CDR1 and CDR2 sequences are SGHRS and YFSETQ. The CDR3 is 14 amino acids. V was cut by 4 bases and J by 8 bases, with 18 bases left in between.

This clonotype was observed a handful of times. J is TRBJ1-1 and V is TRBV5-1; TRBD1 is a possible D gene (5 bases). CDR1 is SGHRS, CDR2 YFSETQ, per germline. The CDR3 loop spans 14 amino acids. The V end lost 0 bases, the J end lost 6 bases, and 12 bases lay between the germline ends. The CDR3 DNA follows: TGCGCCAGCAGCTTGGGTGGGGGGACTCCTGAAGCTTTCTTT. Its protein product is CASSLGGGTPEAFF.